The present entry profiles one T cell receptor (beta chain) with its context. Here immunoSEQ multiplex PCR was the method, and the copy in TCRdb shows in-frame clones only, minus some. The sample lists about 120,000 clones, 68% seen once, with 24% in the top ten. The CDR3 has 16 residues. Germline V gene lookup returns CDR1 LNHDA and CDR2 SQIVND (reference sequence). V shed 2 bases and J 3 bases; nucleotides not matched to a gene: 8. This entry is derived from a study of shared clonotypes between healthy human individuals. In the study overall: The study used three CD4 naive, three CD4 memory, two CD8 naive and one CD8 memory plate per donor.

The receptor comes from a woman aged 25 to 45 in good health. Sample: memory CD8+ T cells sorted from blood. Stated subset: CD45RO+ cells pooled with CCR7-negative TemRA cells. The rearrangement links TRBV19 to TRBJ2-7; 9 bases are a match to TRBD2. The CDR3, as DNA: TGTGCCAGTAGTATATTTGACTCAGCGGGAGGCTACGAGCAGTACTTC. It translates to CASSIFDSAGGYEQYF.